Presented here are 31 T cell receptor beta chains from one specimen sequenced in a study of naive and memory T cell subsets. Both TRBC1 and TRBC2 were covered by a beta constant-region primer of two equimolar oligonucleotides. Nested alpha and beta constant-region primers with the SP2 primer drove four PCR rounds on ligated cDNA. MiXCR was run by TCRdb on the UMI-ligation and nested PCR reads, yielding one entry per CDR3 protein. This table holds approximately 90,000 distinct CDR3 sequences, about 11% found once. These receptors have no known antigen. General observations from the study: Naive repertoires, especially CD8, held a few larger clonotypes, possibly memory cells re-expressing CD45RA.

Material: naive CD4+ T cells from blood. These receptors originate from a human donor in good health.

This clonotype occurred a few times. The V and J genes are TRBV20-1 and TRBJ1-2, with no clear D. The germline V gene encodes CDR1 DFQATT and CDR2 SNEGSKA (reference sequence). Between the trimmed V and J ends, which lost 2 bases and 8 bases, there was a span of 15 bases. There are 13 residues in the CDR3. The CDR3 region has the DNA TGCAGTGCTAGATCGCAGCGAACGGGGGGCTACACCTTC. Protein: CSARSQRTGGYTF.

The CDR3 is CASSLSAQETQYF. The CDR3 nucleotides are TGCGCCAGCAGCTTGTCGGCTCAAGAGACCCAGTACTTC. The V call is TRBV5-1, the J call TRBJ2-5, with D unresolved. The CDR3 spans 13 residues. V lost 1 base and J lost 2, with 6 bases in between. CDR1 is SGHRS, CDR2 YFSETQ, per germline.

This sequence joins TRBV5-1 and TRBJ2-2; D gene uncertain. The CDR3 loop spans 13 amino acids. Trimming stripped 4 bases from V and 2 bases from J, with 6 bases between. The germline CDR1 and CDR2 sequences are SGHRS and YFSETQ. The CDR3 DNA is TGCGCCAGCAGCCACACCAACACCGGGGAGCTGTTTTTT. Its translation is CASSHTNTGELFF.

This chain joins TRBV28 and TRBJ1-2; D remains ambiguous. Looked up from germline, CDR1 is MDHEN and CDR2 is SYDVKM. Trimming removed 2 bases from V and 1 base from J, with 14 bases in between. The CDR3 sequence is 16 residues long. CDR3 region: CASSLGFSIFNYGYTF. In DNA form, the CDR3 reads TGTGCCAGCAGTTTAGGTTTTTCCATTTTTAACTATGGCTACACCTTC.

This rearrangement joins TRBV3-1 to TRBJ2-5; no clear D gene. This CDR3 is 13 amino acids long. The V gene lost 3 bases and the J gene lost 4 bases, with 9 bases spanning the gap. Germline lookup yields CDR1 LGHDT and CDR2 YNNKEL (reference sequence). The CDR3 is CASSHWTRETQYF. The CDR3 DNA follows: TGTGCCAGCAGCCACTGGACCCGAGAGACCCAGTACTTC.

This chain connects TRBV9 to TRBJ2-7, with D maybe TRBD1 (6 bases). CDR1 is SGDLS, CDR2 YYNGEE, per germline. This CDR3 is built from 13 residues. Trimming removed 5 bases at V and 4 bases at J, with 13 bases between. The CDR3 here is CASSYRAGYEQYF. CDR3 DNA sequence: TGTGCCAGCAGTTACAGGGCTGGATACGAGCAGTACTTC. Based on the CDR3 plus reference TRBV9 and TRBJ2-7, the full variable domain is DSGVTQTPKHLITATGQRVTLRCSPRSGDLSVYWYQQSLDQGLQFLIQYYNGEERAKGNILERFSAQQFPDLHSELNLSSLELGDSALYFCASSYRAGYEQYFGPGTRLTVT.

Only a few counts were recorded for this clonotype. The chain combines TRBV6-2 or TRBV6-3 with TRBJ1-6, with D unclear. CDR3 length: 13 amino acids. Per the germline V gene, CDR1 is MNHEY and CDR2 is SVGEGT. The V and J ends lost 7 bases and 7 bases respectively, with 11 bases between them. CDR3 DNA: TGTGCCAGCAAGGACGGTGGGAATTCACCCCTCCACTTT. Its translation: CASKDGGNSPLHF.

This chain links TRBV11-3 with TRBJ2-5, with 8 bases fitting TRBD2. The germline V gene encodes CDR1 SGHNT and CDR2 YENEEA. The CDR3 is 15 residues long. V trimming: 5 bases; J trimming: 5 bases; junction bases outside the gene matches: 10. The CDR3 is CASSPGDPGGETQYF. In DNA, the CDR3 is TGTGCCAGCAGCCCGGGGGATCCGGGAGGGGAGACCCAGTACTTC.

This clonotype was counted at least ten times. This sequence joins TRBV14 and TRBJ2-2; a possible D gene is TRBD1 (6 bases). CDR1 is SGHDN and CDR2 is FVKESK in the germline V gene. This CDR3 has 14 residues. With 4 bases removed from V and 5 bases from J, the gap between germline ends came to 11 bases. The CDR3: CASSLQGRTGELFF. In nucleotides, the CDR3 is TGTGCCAGCAGCCTACAGGGTCGGACCGGGGAGCTGTTTTTT.

This clonotype was seen a handful of times. J is TRBJ1-1 and V is TRBV7-2; D gene uncertain. The length of the CDR3 is 14 residues. Between the trimmed V and J ends, which lost 1 base and 5 bases, there was a span of 11 bases. Germline CDR1 is SGHTA and CDR2 is FQGNSA. The CDR3 reads CASSLGLGWTEAFF. The CDR3 DNA reads as TGTGCCAGCAGCTTAGGTCTGGGGTGGACTGAAGCTTTCTTT.

This chain uses TRBV6-2 or TRBV6-3 with TRBJ2-1; maybe TRBD2 (5 bases). Trimming left V 4 bases short and J 1 base short, with 17 bases between. CDR3 size: 17 residues. The germline gives CDR1 MNHEY, CDR2 SVGEGT. The CDR3 DNA reads TGTGCCAGCAGTTTATGGGAGAGGGCAGGTTCCTACAATGAGCAGTTCTTC. It yields the protein CASSLWERAGSYNEQFF.

This chain connects TRBV6-1 to TRBJ2-2; 7 bases fit TRBD2. Germline CDR1 and CDR2: MNHNS and SASEGT. The CDR3 totals 17 residues. V trimming: 2 bases; J trimming: 2 bases; junction bases outside the gene matches: 8. CDR3 sequence reads: CASSEWGGRANTGELFF. CDR3 sequence (DNA): TGTGCCAGCAGTGAATGGGGGGGTAGAGCTAACACCGGGGAGCTGTTTTTT.

This clonotype has more than one count but fewer than ten. The genes are TRBV7-9 and TRBJ2-5, with 7 bases identical to TRBD1. The V gene's germline CDR1 is SEHNR and CDR2 FQNEAQ (reference sequence). J was trimmed by 3 bases and V by 5 bases; bases with no gene match: 3. The CDR3 is 13 amino acids. The CDR3 is CASSETGKETQYF. CDR3 sequence (DNA): TGTGCCAGCAGCGAGACAGGGAAAGAGACCCAGTACTTC. The whole variable domain, remainder taken from reference TRBV7-9 and TRBJ2-5, is DTGVSQNPRHKITKRGQNVTFRCDPISEHNRLYWYRQTLGQGPEFLTYFQNEAQLEKSRLLSDRFSAERPKGSFSTLEIQRTEQGDSAMYLCASSETGKETQYFGPGTRLLVL.

This sequence joins TRBV30 and TRBJ1-1, with D hard to call. Between the trimmed V and J ends, which lost 3 bases and 1 base, there was a span of 9 bases. Germline CDR1 reads GTSNPN; CDR2 reads SVGIG (reference sequence). This CDR3 is 13 amino acids long. In nucleotides, the CDR3 is TGTGCCTGGAGCAAGTACAGGAACACTGAAGCTTTCTTT. It codes for CAWSKYRNTEAFF.

This clonotype has just a few counts. The V gene is TRBV5-5, the J gene TRBJ2-5; 9 bases are shared with TRBD2. This CDR3 is 15 amino acids long. In germline, CDR1 is SGHKS, CDR2 YYEKEE (reference sequence). V gave up 2 bases and J gave up 5 bases; unmatched junction bases: 7. The CDR3: CASSFPGTSSETQYF. DNA of the CDR3: TGTGCCAGCAGCTTTCCCGGGACTAGCTCTGAGACCCAGTACTTC.

V and J are TRBV20-1 and TRBJ2-1; 9 positions match TRBD1. The V and J ends lost 7 bases and 7 bases, in that order; junction bases with no gene match: 11. Germline CDR1 is DFQATT and CDR2 is SNEGSKA (reference sequence). The CDR3 extends over 14 amino acids. CDR3 sequence reads: CSVTTGTGYNEQFF. CDR3 in DNA: TGCAGTGTAACCACCGGGACAGGGTATAATGAGCAGTTCTTC.

This clonotype was seen repeatedly, ten times or more. The chain is built from TRBV19 and TRBJ1-1; unclear D gene. The CDR3 is 15 residues long. Deletions cut 4 bases from V and 0 bases from J, with 12 bases between. CDR1 is LNHDA and CDR2 is SQIVND in the germline V gene (reference sequence). In nucleotides, the CDR3 is TGTGCCAGTAGTACCCGAACCAGCATGAACACTGAAGCTTTCTTT. Its translation: CASSTRTSMNTEAFF.

In this sample, this clonotype turned up many times. The chain uses TRBV6-1 and TRBJ2-3; weak D call: TRBD2 (5 bases). Germline assignment: CDR1 MNHNS and CDR2 SASEGT. V was trimmed by 6 bases and J by 1 base, leaving 20 bases between them. This CDR3 has 17 residues. CDR3 sequence: CASRPTPTGLRTDTQYF. For the CDR3, the DNA is TGTGCCAGCAGACCAACACCAACTGGACTCCGCACAGATACGCAGTATTTT.

The sample holds a few counts of this clonotype. The gene calls are TRBV6-1 and TRBJ2-1; D is unresolved. V lost 0 bases to trimming and J lost 3 bases, with 6 bases between them. Germline V lookup: CDR1 MNHNS, CDR2 SASEGT. The CDR3 is 14 amino acids. CDR3 nucleotides: TGTGCCAGCAGTGAAGCGAGCGTCTACAATGAGCAGTTCTTC. This codes for CASSEASVYNEQFF.

This clonotype has just a few counts. The chain combines TRBV12-3 or TRBV12-4 with TRBJ1-3; D call uncertain. The V gene lost 10 bases and the J gene lost 4 bases, with 17 bases spanning the gap. The CDR3 contains 14 residues. The CDR3 here is CAISQWVGGNTIYF. In nucleotides, the CDR3 is TGTGCCATCAGCCAGTGGGTGGGGGGAAACACCATATATTTT.

The chain couples TRBV30 to TRBJ1-5; D is perhaps TRBD1 (6 bases). V was trimmed by 2 bases and J by 3 bases, leaving 11 bases between them. Germline V gene sequence: CDR1 GTSNPN, CDR2 SVGIG (reference sequence). This CDR3 comprises 14 residues. For the CDR3, the DNA is TGTGCCTGGAGTAGAGGGGGAACCAATCAGCCCCAGCATTTT. Residues: CAWSRGGTNQPQHF. The variable domain in full, with the rest retrieved from reference TRBV30 and TRBJ1-5, is SQTIHQWPATLVQPVGSPLSLECTVEGTSNPNLYWYRQAAGRGLQLLFYSVGIGQISSEVPQNLSASRPQDRQFILSSKKLLLSDSGFYLCAWSRGGTNQPQHFGDGTRLSIL.

With respect to this clonotype: A much larger clone sits a single nucleotide away, making a read error possible. The chain couples TRBV4-3 to TRBJ2-7, with D unclear. This CDR3 has 11 amino acids. Germline assignment: CDR1 LGHNA and CDR2 YSLEER. V dropped 1 base and J dropped 8 bases, with 6 bases sitting between them. The CDR3 nucleotides read TGCGCCAGCAGCCAAGGCCACAAGCAGTACTTC. The encoded protein is CASSQGHKQYF.

The V and J genes are TRBV2 and TRBJ2-5, with a possible D match to TRBD2 (5 bases). The CDR3 length is 17 residues. The V gene lost 6 bases and the J gene lost 5 bases, with 25 bases spanning the gap. Germline CDR1 SNHLY, CDR2 FYNNEI. The CDR3 nucleotides read TGTGCCAGCAGCTCCCGGTCCCCACGGGGTGGAAGGGAGACCCAGTACTTC. Protein product: CASSSRSPRGGRETQYF.

The CDR3 loop reads CASSLANLAGGETQYF. For the CDR3, the DNA is TGTGCCAGCAGTTTAGCGAATCTAGCGGGAGGGGAGACCCAGTACTTC. The chain employs TRBV12-3 or TRBV12-4 and TRBJ2-5; 12 bases map to TRBD2. The V segment lost 0 bases and the J segment 5 bases; nucleotides outside the gene matches: 4. This CDR3 spans 16 amino acids.

This clonotype was counted a few times. The chain combines TRBV5-6 with TRBJ2-1, with D possibly TRBD2 on 5 matching bases. CDR3 size: 19 residues. V lost 3 bases, J lost 5 bases, and 27 bases lay in between. Germline V gives CDR1 SGHDT, CDR2 YYEEEE. In DNA, the CDR3 is TGTGCCAGCAGCTACCTCTCTCGGGGTGGAGAATTGGGTGACAATGAGCAGTTCTTC. This gives the protein CASSYLSRGGELGDNEQFF.

The V call is TRBV12-3 or TRBV12-4, the J call TRBJ1-1; no definite D call. Deletions cut 5 bases from V and 4 bases from J, with 14 bases between. There are 14 residues in the CDR3. The DNA for the CDR3 is TGTGCCAGCAGTCCCCGACTGGGAGGCACTGAAGCTTTCTTT. Protein sequence: CASSPRLGGTEAFF.

This clonotype appeared many times. The chain carries TRBV20-1 and TRBJ2-7; tentative D call: TRBD1 (6 bases). Germline V gene data show CDR1 as DFQATT and CDR2 as SNEGSKA (reference sequence). The CDR3 is 13 residues long. V dropped 0 bases and J dropped 5 bases, with 11 bases sitting between them. The CDR3 region has the DNA TGCAGTGCTAGAGACAGGGGACGAGACGAGCAGTACTTC. Protein: CSARDRGRDEQYF.

This clonotype was detected a few times. The chain couples TRBV7-9 to TRBJ1-3; no definite D call. The CDR3 has 15 amino acids. V was shortened by 1 base and J by 0 bases, with 7 bases between the two germline ends. CDR1 and CDR2 from the germline V gene are SEHNR and FQNEAQ (reference sequence). The CDR3 nucleotides read TGTGCCAGCAGCTTAGAGGGCCTCTCTGGAAACACCATATATTTT. It is translated as CASSLEGLSGNTIYF.

The J gene is TRBJ2-4, the V gene TRBV12-3 or TRBV12-4; D is unresolved. This CDR3 is built from 14 residues. V was cut by 3 bases and J by 0 bases, with 6 bases left in between. CDR3 sequence (DNA): TGTGCCAGCAGTTTTTGGGTAGCCAAAAACATTCAGTACTTC. Translating gives CASSFWVAKNIQYF.

V usage is TRBV20-1 and J usage is TRBJ2-3; 7 bases map to TRBD2. Germline CDR1 is DFQATT and CDR2 is SNEGSKA (reference sequence). The V and J ends lost 6 bases and 0 bases, in that order; junction bases with no gene match: 6. This CDR3 has 14 amino acids. The CDR3 DNA sequence: TGCAGTGCACAAGCGGGAACGAGCACAGATACGCAGTATTTT. Residues: CSAQAGTSTDTQYF.

The genes are TRBV5-1 and TRBJ2-4; D may match TRBD1 or TRBD2 (5 bases each). This CDR3 has 13 residues. Trimming removed 4 bases at V and 12 bases at J, with 17 bases between. CDR1 and CDR2 from the germline V gene are SGHRS and YFSETQ. This chain's CDR3 is CASSPRTGTGQYF. Written as DNA, the CDR3 is TGCGCCAGCAGCCCGAGGACGGGGACGGGTCAGTACTTC.